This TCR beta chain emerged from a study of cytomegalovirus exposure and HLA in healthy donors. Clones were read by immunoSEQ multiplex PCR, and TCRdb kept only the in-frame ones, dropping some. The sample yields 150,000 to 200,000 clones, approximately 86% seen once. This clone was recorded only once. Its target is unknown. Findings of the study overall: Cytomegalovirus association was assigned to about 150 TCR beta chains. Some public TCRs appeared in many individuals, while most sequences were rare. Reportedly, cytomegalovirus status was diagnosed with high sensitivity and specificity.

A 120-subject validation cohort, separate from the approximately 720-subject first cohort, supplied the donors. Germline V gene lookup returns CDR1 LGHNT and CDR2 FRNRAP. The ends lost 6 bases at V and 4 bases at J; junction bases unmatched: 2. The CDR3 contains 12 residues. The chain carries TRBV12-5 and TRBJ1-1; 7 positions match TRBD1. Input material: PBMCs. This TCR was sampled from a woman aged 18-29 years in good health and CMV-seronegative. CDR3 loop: CASGTGTTEAFF. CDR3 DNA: TGTGCTAGTGGGACAGGGACCACTGAAGCTTTCTTT.